The 7 T cell receptor beta chains presented below share a single source sample, sequenced in a study of control samples from healthy donors and cancer patients. Clones were sequenced by immunoSEQ multiplex PCR, and TCRdb holds only the in-frame ones, with some missing. The repertoire has more than 95,000 clones, around nine tenths of them found once; the top ten carry 2% to 2.5%. The sample was blood. The receptors originated from a woman in her seventies in good health.

This chain links TRBV7-3 with TRBJ2-3; the D gene could be TRBD1 or TRBD2 (5 bases each). The CDR3 has 13 amino acids. Between the trimmed V and J ends, which lost 0 bases and 9 bases, there was a span of 10 bases. Germline V gene sequence: CDR1 SGHTA, CDR2 FQGTGA. The CDR3 sequence: CASSLTGELTQYF. In DNA, the CDR3 is TGTGCCAGCAGCTTAACGGGGGAACTAACGCAGTATTTT.

In this sample, this clone turned up once. The chain has TRBV18 and TRBJ1-4; D is undetermined. V was trimmed by 3 bases and J by 4 bases, leaving 12 bases between them. Germline V gene data show CDR1 as KGHSH and CDR2 as LQKENI. The CDR3 sequence is 15 residues long. The CDR3: CASSPGPLNNEKLFF. CDR3 nucleotides: TGTGCCAGCTCACCTGGTCCTCTGAATAATGAAAAACTGTTTTTT.

The chain employs TRBV13 and TRBJ1-3; D gene ambiguous. Germline V CDR1 and CDR2: PRHDT, FYEKMQ (reference sequence). CDR3 length: 15 residues. Trimming removed 3 bases at V and 3 bases at J, with 12 bases between. The CDR3 nucleotides are TGTGCCAGCAGCTTCCTCGGAGGGAATGGAAACACCATATATTTT. Protein: CASSFLGGNGNTIYF.

The chain is built from TRBV6-5 and TRBJ1-5, with D unclear. The CDR3 contains 15 residues. Looked up from germline, CDR1 is MNHEY and CDR2 is SVGAGI. The V end was cut by 0 bases, the J end by 0 bases, with 6 bases between. CDR3 nucleotides: TGTGCCAGCAGTTACTCGAAGACTAGCAATCAGCCCCAGCATTTT. Amino acid sequence: CASSYSKTSNQPQHF.

The chain employs TRBV12-3 or TRBV12-4 and TRBJ2-7; D call uncertain. V lost 5 bases and J lost 5, with 13 bases in between. The CDR3 has 13 amino acids. The CDR3: CASSPSTGHEQYF. In DNA form, the CDR3 reads TGTGCCAGCAGTCCCTCCACCGGCCACGAGCAGTACTTC.

The rearrangement joins TRBV6-5 to TRBJ1-2; a weak D match, TRBD1 (5 bases). The V gene's germline CDR1 is MNHEY and CDR2 SVGAGI. V was pared by 6 bases and J by 8 bases, with 19 bases between. The CDR3 runs 14 residues. The CDR3 loop is CASRRGQGSNGYTF. The CDR3 bases are TGTGCCAGCAGACGGGGTCAGGGTTCGAACGGCTACACCTTC.

This clone showed up just a few times. The chain is built from TRBV2 and TRBJ1-3, with D unclear. V gave up 4 bases and J gave up 0 bases, with 10 bases separating them. CDR1 SNHLY and CDR2 FYNNEI come from the germline V gene. The CDR3 consists of 15 residues. Written as DNA, the CDR3 is TGTGCCAGCAGTGGGTGGCGGGGCTCTGGAAACACCATATATTTT. Its protein product is CASSGWRGSGNTIYF.